These 2 T cell receptor beta chains were sequenced from one sample in a study of vaccination and CD4 T cells after COVID-19. An Oncomine TCR Beta short-read assay was used to sequence the DNA from cultured CD4+ T cells. A single record per CDR3 protein comes from TCRdb applying MiXCR to the PCR reads. The profile shows more than 7,000 distinct CDR3 sequences, more than 60% of them singletons. No antigen has been identified for these receptors. Noted treatment: roughly 10-day PBMC culture with coronavirus spike peptide pools or control peptides (ViraFEST assay). The sample was cultured CD4+ T cells from blood, taken after SARS-CoV-2 vaccination. These receptors all come from a human donor with COVID-19.

The CDR3 DNA is TGTGCCTGTTCAGGGAGCGGGGAGACCCAGTACTTC. As protein: CACSGSGETQYF. The gene calls are TRBV2 and TRBJ2-5; tentative D call: TRBD2 (6 bases). Germline V gene lookup returns CDR1 SNHLY and CDR2 FYNNEI. This CDR3 is 12 amino acids long. V shed 11 bases and J shed 5 bases, with 15 bases lying between them.

This chain connects TRBV2 to TRBJ1-6, with D unresolved. In germline, CDR1 is SNHLY, CDR2 FYNNEI. Trimming cost V 7 bases and J 7 bases, with 8 bases left between them. The CDR3 is 12 residues long. The CDR3 nucleotides are TGTGCCAGCAAAACGGGCAATTCACCCCTCCACTTT. It specifies CASKTGNSPLHF.